The 17 T cell receptor beta chains presented below share a single source sample, sequenced in a study of identical twins. MiXCR, run by TCRdb on the 5' RACE reads, gives a single entry per CDR3 protein. This table has about 1.7 million distinct CDR3 sequences, about 31% appearing once. Sequencing was performed on cord blood. The receptors here all came from a newborn girl in good health.

This clonotype has just a few counts. The chain uses TRBV2 and TRBJ2-1; no clear D gene. Between the trimmed V and J ends, which lost 4 bases and 10 bases, there was a span of 8 bases. The length of the CDR3 is 11 residues. Germline loops: CDR1 SNHLY, CDR2 FYNNEI. As DNA, the CDR3 is TGTGCCAGCAGTGTAATAAACGAGCAGTTCTTC. Amino acids: CASSVINEQFF.

This clonotype was recorded a few times. The V call is TRBV18, the J call TRBJ2-5, with D possibly TRBD1 on 5 matching bases. The CDR3 is made up of 14 amino acids. Trimming removed 5 bases at V and 0 bases at J, with 10 bases between. Germline V gene sequence: CDR1 KGHSH, CDR2 LQKENI. CDR3 in amino acids: CASSRTPYQETQYF. The CDR3 nucleotides are TGTGCCAGCTCAAGGACACCGTACCAAGAGACCCAGTACTTC.

The chain combines TRBV20-1 with TRBJ2-3, with 12 positions matching TRBD2. Trimming cost V 0 bases and J 5 bases; bases outside gene matches: 6. The CDR3 contains 16 residues. CDR1 and CDR2 from the germline V gene are DFQATT and SNEGSKA (reference sequence). CDR3 nucleotide sequence: TGCAGTGCTAGAGATATCTGGGGACTAGCGGGAGATACGCAGTATTTT. It is translated as CSARDIWGLAGDTQYF.

The V call is TRBV4-2, the J call TRBJ2-1; no definite D call. Per germline, CDR1 LGHNA and CDR2 YNFKEQ. The CDR3 spans 13 residues. Trimming left V 4 bases short and J 3 bases short, with 7 bases between. CDR3: CASSLHLYNEQFF. CDR3 in DNA: TGTGCCAGCAGCCTGCATCTCTACAATGAGCAGTTCTTC.

The chain carries TRBV6-5 and TRBJ1-6; D might be TRBD1 (6 bases). Germline V lookup: CDR1 MNHEY, CDR2 SVGAGI. The CDR3 runs 16 residues. V lost 0 bases, J lost 5 bases, and 11 bases lay in between. CDR3 loop: CASSYSSRGNNSPLHF. CDR3 nucleotide sequence: TGTGCCAGCAGTTACTCGAGCAGGGGTAATAATTCACCCCTCCACTTT.

This chain links TRBV2 with TRBJ2-4, with D unclear. The J call may be incorrect, as the DNA end agrees better with TRBJ2-7. The length of the CDR3 is 11 residues. Germline V gene sequence: CDR1 SNHLY, CDR2 FYNNEI. The CDR3 sequence is CASREMNEQYF. The CDR3 bases are TGTGCCAGCAGAGAAATGAACGAGCAGTACTTC.

There are a few counts of this clonotype. The gene calls are TRBV6-5 and TRBJ2-1, with TRBD2 identical over 9 bases. V dropped 0 bases and J dropped 6; count of bases not matched to a gene: 9. This CDR3 is built from 17 residues. Germline assignment: CDR1 MNHEY and CDR2 SVGAGI. The CDR3 loop reads CASSYSTMAGGINEQFF. CDR3 nucleotides: TGTGCCAGCAGTTACTCGACAATGGCGGGAGGGATCAATGAGCAGTTCTTC.

The chain joins TRBV27 to TRBJ2-7; possibly TRBD1 for D (6 bases). This CDR3 comprises 12 residues. Germline CDR1 reads MNHEY; CDR2 reads SMNVEV (reference sequence). With 8 bases removed from V and 2 bases from J, the gap between germline ends came to 10 bases. The CDR3 loop reads CASYRVPYEQYF. The CDR3 nucleotides are TGTGCCAGCTACAGGGTCCCCTACGAGCAGTACTTC.

This clonotype was observed at least ten times. CDR3 DNA: TGTGCCAGCAGTTTCAGACAGCGCCTCGGAGAGACCCAGTACTTC. It specifies CASSFRQRLGETQYF. The V call is TRBV12-3 or TRBV12-4, the J call TRBJ2-5; D is possibly TRBD1 (5 bases). The ends were cut back, 3 bases at V and 4 bases at J, with 15 bases in the middle. The length of the CDR3 is 15 residues.

This clonotype was observed a handful of times. The CDR3 protein is CSARILAGVLSSYNEQFF. In nucleotides, the CDR3 is TGCAGTGCTAGAATCCTAGCGGGAGTCCTTAGCTCCTACAATGAGCAGTTCTTC. V gene TRBV20-1 combines with J gene TRBJ2-1; 10 nucleotides match TRBD2. This CDR3 is built from 18 residues. Germline loops: CDR1 DFQATT, CDR2 SNEGSKA (reference sequence). J was trimmed by 0 bases and V by 2 bases; bases with no gene match: 10.

This clonotype was recorded at least ten times. This rearrangement joins TRBV12-3 or TRBV12-4 to TRBJ2-3; D is undetermined. The CDR3 length is 11 residues. Between the trimmed V and J ends, which lost 6 bases and 3 bases, there was a span of 4 bases. The CDR3: CASRETDTQYF. The CDR3 DNA follows: TGTGCCAGCAGGGAAACAGATACGCAGTATTTT.

This clonotype was detected ten times or more. V is TRBV5-1 and J is TRBJ2-1; unclear D gene. Between the trimmed V and J ends, which lost 5 bases and 0 bases, there was a span of 9 bases. Germline V gene sequence: CDR1 SGHRS, CDR2 YFSETQ. CDR3 length: 14 residues. The CDR3: CASRGPSSYNEQFF. In DNA, the CDR3 is TGCGCCAGCAGAGGTCCGAGCTCCTACAATGAGCAGTTCTTC.

The V gene is TRBV24-1, the J gene TRBJ1-1; D gene unclear. Germline lookup yields CDR1 KGHDR and CDR2 SFDVKD. Trimming left V 3 bases short and J 11 bases short, with 15 bases between. CDR3 length: 13 residues. The CDR3 nucleotides are TGTGCCACCAGTGATCCAAACAGCGGGGAGGCTTTCTTT. It encodes CATSDPNSGEAFF.

The chain carries TRBV2 and TRBJ2-3; tentative D call: TRBD1 (6 bases). This CDR3 region has 14 residues. The germline V and J ends were trimmed by 7 bases and 4 bases, with 15 bases remaining between them. Germline lookup yields CDR1 SNHLY and CDR2 FYNNEI. CDR3 bases: TGTGCCAGCAACCAACAGGGAATCGCAGATACGCAGTATTTT. Translating gives CASNQQGIADTQYF.

This clonotype was seen a handful of times. This chain uses TRBV5-1 with TRBJ2-7; 8 nucleotides agree with TRBD2. V lost 5 bases, J lost 7 bases, and 8 bases stayed unmatched. CDR1 and CDR2 from the germline V gene are SGHRS and YFSETQ. CDR3 length: 13 residues. The CDR3 DNA reads as TGCGCCAGCAGGTATTTAGCGGGAAGGGAGCAGTACTTC. Translating gives CASRYLAGREQYF. Using reference TRBV5-1 and TRBJ2-7 for the parts outside the CDR3, the full variable domain is KAGVTQTPRYLIKTRGQQVTLSCSPISGHRSVSWYQQTPGQGLQFLFEYFSETQRNKGNFPGRFSGRQFSNSRSEMNVSTLELGDSALYLCASRYLAGREQYFGPGTRLTVT.

The CDR3 DNA sequence: TGCAGCGTTGCCCCACTACTAGCGGGGCCTTACAATGAGCAGTTCTTC. This encodes CSVAPLLAGPYNEQFF. This chain links TRBV29-1 with TRBJ2-1; TRBD2 aligns across 10 bases. The CDR3 covers 16 residues. The V and J ends lost 4 bases and 4 bases, in that order; junction bases with no gene match: 10. Per the germline V gene, CDR1 is SQVTM and CDR2 is ANQGSEA.

The chain uses TRBV2 and TRBJ2-1, with D maybe TRBD2 (6 bases). In germline, CDR1 is SNHLY, CDR2 FYNNEI. This CDR3 contains 16 residues. V lost 0 bases, J lost 0 bases, and 9 bases lay in between. CDR3 bases: TGTGCCAGCAGTGAAGCGGGTAGCGGCTCCTACAATGAGCAGTTCTTC. It yields the protein CASSEAGSGSYNEQFF.